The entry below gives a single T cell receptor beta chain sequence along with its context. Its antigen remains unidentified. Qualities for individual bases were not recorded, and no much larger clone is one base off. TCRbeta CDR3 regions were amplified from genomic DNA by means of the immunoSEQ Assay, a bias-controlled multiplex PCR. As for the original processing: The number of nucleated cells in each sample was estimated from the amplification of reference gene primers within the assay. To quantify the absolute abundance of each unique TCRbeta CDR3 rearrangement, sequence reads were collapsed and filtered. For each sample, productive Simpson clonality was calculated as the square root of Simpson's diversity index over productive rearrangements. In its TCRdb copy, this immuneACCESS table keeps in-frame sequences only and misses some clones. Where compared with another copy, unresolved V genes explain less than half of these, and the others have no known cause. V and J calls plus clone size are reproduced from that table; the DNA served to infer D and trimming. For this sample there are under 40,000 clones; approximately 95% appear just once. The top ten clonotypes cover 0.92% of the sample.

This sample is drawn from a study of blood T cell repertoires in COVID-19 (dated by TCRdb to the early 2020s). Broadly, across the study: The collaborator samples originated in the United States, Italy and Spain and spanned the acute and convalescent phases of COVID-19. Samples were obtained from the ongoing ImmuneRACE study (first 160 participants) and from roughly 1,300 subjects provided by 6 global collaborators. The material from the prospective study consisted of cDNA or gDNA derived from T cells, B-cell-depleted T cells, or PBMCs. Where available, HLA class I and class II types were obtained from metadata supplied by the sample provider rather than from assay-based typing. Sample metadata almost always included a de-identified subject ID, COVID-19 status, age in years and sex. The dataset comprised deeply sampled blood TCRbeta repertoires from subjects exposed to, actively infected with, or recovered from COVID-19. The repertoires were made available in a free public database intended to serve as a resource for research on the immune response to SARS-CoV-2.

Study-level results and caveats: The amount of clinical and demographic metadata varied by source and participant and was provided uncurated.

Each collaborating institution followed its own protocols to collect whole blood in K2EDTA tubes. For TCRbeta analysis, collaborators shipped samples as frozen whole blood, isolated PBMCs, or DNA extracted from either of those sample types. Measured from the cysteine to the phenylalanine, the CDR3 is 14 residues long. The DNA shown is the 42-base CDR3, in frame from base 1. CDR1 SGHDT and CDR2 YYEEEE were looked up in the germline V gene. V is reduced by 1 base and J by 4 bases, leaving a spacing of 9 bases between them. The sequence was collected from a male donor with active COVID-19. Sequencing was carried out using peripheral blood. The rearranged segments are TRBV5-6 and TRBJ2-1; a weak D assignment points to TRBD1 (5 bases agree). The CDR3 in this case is CASSLFKGYNEQFF. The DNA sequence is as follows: TGTGCCAGCAGCTTGTTCAAGGGGTACAATGAGCAGTTCTTC.